Listed here is a single T cell receptor (beta chain). These data belong to a study of blood T cells in healthy people across ages. The CDR3 is 17 residues long. V lost 0 bases and J lost 2, with 14 bases in between. With a J-beta primer mix and a sample-barcoded 5' primer, a second PCR ran about 6 to 11 cycles. TCRdb reanalysed the 5' RACE reads using MiXCR and keeps one entry per CDR3 protein. The profile shows roughly 1,300,000 distinct CDR3 sequences, 45% to 70% of them singletons. Sequenced: blood. The V call is TRBV12-3 or TRBV12-4, the J call TRBJ2-1; D might be TRBD2 (5 bases). This receptor was obtained from a man aged 18 to 30 in good health. CDR3 sequence: CASSLAGRAEAYNEQFF. The CDR3 nucleotides read TGTGCCAGCAGTTTAGCGGGCAGAGCGGAGGCCTACAATGAGCAGTTCTTC.